This is a list of T cell receptor beta chains from one sample in a study of blood T cell repertoires in COVID-19. Data came from immunoSEQ multiplex PCR; TCRdb stores just in-frame clones and leaves some out. The data show roughly 190,000 clones, 86% seen once. Sequencing used PBMCs or T cells enriched from blood (not recorded which). The source of these receptors is a middle-aged woman in a cohort exposed to, infected with or recovered from COVID-19 (not recorded which). Both conserved end residues are part of each CDR3. The order of the fields is D gene, J gene, clone size, V gene, CDR3 protein, CDR3 DNA. D genes are given only for firm matches. Size tells how often a clone was seen (once, few, many) or the class of an expanded clone, and some rows leave it out.

d_gene: NA
j_gene: TRBJ1-4
abundance: NA
v_gene: TRBV5-1
CDR3aa: CASSVNVQGTNEKLFF
CDR3nt: TGCGCCAGCAGCGTTAACGTACAGGGTACTAATGAAAAACTGTTTTTT

d_gene: NA
j_gene: TRBJ2-7
abundance: NA
v_gene: TRBV10-3
CDR3aa: CATRLDPGSSYEQYF
CDR3nt: TGTGCCACCCGGTTGGATCCGGGGAGCTCCTACGAGCAGTACTTC

d_gene: TRBD1
j_gene: TRBJ2-1
abundance: NA
v_gene: TRBV4-1
CDR3aa: CASSQVQGGSYNEQFF
CDR3nt: TGCGCCAGCAGCCAAGTACAGGGGGGCTCCTACAATGAGCAGTTCTTC

d_gene: TRBD1
j_gene: TRBJ1-1
abundance: once
v_gene: TRBV5-4
CDR3aa: CASSPAGGQGAHRVEAFF
CDR3nt: TGTGCCAGCAGCCCGGCGGGGGGACAGGGGGCTCATCGGGTCGAAGCTTTCTTT

d_gene: TRBD1
j_gene: TRBJ1-2
abundance: NA
v_gene: TRBV28
CDR3aa: CASSEPWGQPPYGYTF
CDR3nt: TGTGCCAGCAGCGAGCCCTGGGGACAGCCTCCTTATGGCTACACCTTC

d_gene: NA
j_gene: TRBJ1-4
abundance: NA
v_gene: TRBV18
CDR3aa: CASSGGLNEKLFF
CDR3nt: TGTGCCAGCTCAGGGGGACTTAATGAAAAACTGTTTTTT

d_gene: NA
j_gene: TRBJ1-1
abundance: once
v_gene: TRBV9
CDR3aa: CASSVGGGLNTEAFF
CDR3nt: TGTGCCAGCAGCGTAGGGGGAGGGTTGAACACTGAAGCTTTCTTT

d_gene: NA
j_gene: TRBJ2-1
abundance: NA
v_gene: TRBV9
CDR3aa: CASSPGNEQFF
CDR3nt: TGTGCCAGCAGTCCGGGGAATGAGCAGTTCTTC

d_gene: NA
j_gene: TRBJ1-3
abundance: NA
v_gene: TRBV5-6
CDR3aa: CASSGSIYF
CDR3nt: TGTGCCAGCTCCGGGTCCATATATTTT

d_gene: NA
j_gene: TRBJ2-7
abundance: few
v_gene: TRBV5-4
CDR3aa: CASSLVQVGMGEQYF
CDR3nt: TGTGCCAGCAGCTTGGTACAGGTCGGTATGGGGGAGCAGTACTTC

d_gene: NA
j_gene: TRBJ1-2
abundance: NA
v_gene: TRBV6-4
CDR3aa: CASSDSNEGTHGYTF
CDR3nt: TGTGCCAGCAGTGACTCGAATGAGGGAACGCATGGCTACACCTTC

d_gene: NA
j_gene: TRBJ2-7
abundance: NA
v_gene: TRBV12-3/TRBV12-4
CDR3aa: CASPPLHDEQYF
CDR3nt: TGTGCCAGCCCGCCACTACACGACGAGCAGTACTTC

d_gene: TRBD2
j_gene: TRBJ2-2
abundance: few
v_gene: TRBV5-1
CDR3aa: CASSRLAGAVGELFF
CDR3nt: TGCGCCAGCAGCCGACTAGCGGGAGCGGTCGGGGAGCTGTTTTTT

d_gene: TRBD2
j_gene: TRBJ2-1
abundance: NA
v_gene: TRBV5-1
CDR3aa: CASSLASSGAKATYNEQFF
CDR3nt: TGCGCCAGCAGCTTGGCGTCTAGCGGGGCCAAGGCTACCTACAATGAGCAGTTCTTC

d_gene: NA
j_gene: TRBJ2-5
abundance: NA
v_gene: TRBV14
CDR3aa: CASSQVARGTQYF
CDR3nt: TGTGCCAGCAGCCAAGTGGCACGGGGGACCCAGTACTTC

d_gene: NA
j_gene: TRBJ1-1
abundance: NA
v_gene: TRBV27
CDR3aa: CASSYQGNTEAFF
CDR3nt: TGTGCCAGCAGTTATCAGGGAAACACTGAAGCTTTCTTT

d_gene: NA
j_gene: TRBJ2-1
abundance: NA
v_gene: TRBV7-8
CDR3aa: CASSLGGPGNEQFF
CDR3nt: TGTGCCAGCAGCCTGGGTGGGCCGGGAAATGAGCAGTTCTTC

d_gene: NA
j_gene: TRBJ2-7
abundance: few
v_gene: TRBV11-2
CDR3aa: CASSWDFGGNYEQYF
CDR3nt: TGTGCCAGCAGCTGGGACTTCGGGGGAAACTACGAGCAGTACTTC

d_gene: NA
j_gene: TRBJ2-1
abundance: NA
v_gene: TRBV11-2
CDR3aa: CASSRDGGAHNEQFF
CDR3nt: TGTGCCAGCAGCCGCGATGGGGGGGCCCACAATGAGCAGTTCTTC

d_gene: NA
j_gene: TRBJ2-7
abundance: NA
v_gene: TRBV6-5
CDR3aa: CASSYGRSAEQYF
CDR3nt: TGTGCCAGCAGTTACGGCAGGTCTGCCGAGCAGTACTTC

d_gene: NA
j_gene: TRBJ2-1
abundance: NA
v_gene: TRBV27
CDR3aa: CASSYTLSYNEQFF
CDR3nt: TGTGCCAGCAGTTACACCCTCTCCTACAATGAGCAGTTCTTC

d_gene: NA
j_gene: TRBJ2-5
abundance: NA
v_gene: TRBV29-1
CDR3aa: CSVEGAGWQETQYF
CDR3nt: TGCAGCGTTGAAGGGGCAGGGTGGCAAGAGACCCAGTACTTC

d_gene: NA
j_gene: TRBJ1-1
abundance: NA
v_gene: TRBV27
CDR3aa: CASSSRGSTEAFF
CDR3nt: TGTGCCAGCAGTTCCAGAGGTTCCACTGAAGCTTTCTTT

d_gene: TRBD2
j_gene: TRBJ2-6
abundance: few
v_gene: TRBV6-4
CDR3aa: CASSDSTSGFSGANVLTF
CDR3nt: TGTGCCAGCAGTGACTCGACTAGCGGCTTCTCTGGGGCCAACGTCCTGACTTTC

d_gene: TRBD1
j_gene: TRBJ1-2
abundance: NA
v_gene: TRBV27
CDR3aa: CASSFLTGGGYGYTF
CDR3nt: TGTGCCAGCAGTTTTCTGACAGGGGGTGGCTATGGCTACACCTTC

d_gene: TRBD2
j_gene: TRBJ2-1
abundance: NA
v_gene: TRBV10-3
CDR3aa: CAISEGTSFYNEQFF
CDR3nt: TGTGCCATCAGTGAGGGGACTAGCTTCTACAATGAGCAGTTCTTC

d_gene: NA
j_gene: TRBJ1-2
abundance: NA
v_gene: TRBV30
CDR3aa: CAWGRGQGIF
CDR3nt: TGTGCCTGGGGGCGGGGGCAGGGTATCTTC

d_gene: TRBD2
j_gene: TRBJ2-7
abundance: NA
v_gene: TRBV27
CDR3aa: CASSVGGIRGEQYF
CDR3nt: TGTGCCAGCAGCGTGGGAGGGATCCGGGGCGAGCAGTACTTC

d_gene: TRBD2
j_gene: TRBJ2-7
abundance: once
v_gene: TRBV19
CDR3aa: CASSIGSGSYEQYF
CDR3nt: TGTGCCAGTAGTATTGGTAGCGGGAGCTACGAGCAGTACTTC

d_gene: TRBD2
j_gene: TRBJ2-7
abundance: NA
v_gene: TRBV27
CDR3aa: CASRIAGEHEQYF
CDR3nt: TGTGCCAGCAGAATAGCGGGAGAACACGAGCAGTACTTC

d_gene: NA
j_gene: TRBJ2-7
abundance: NA
v_gene: TRBV5-1
CDR3aa: CASSFGRDGLRVEQYF
CDR3nt: TGCGCCAGCAGCTTCGGTCGAGACGGCCTGCGGGTCGAGCAGTACTTC

d_gene: NA
j_gene: TRBJ2-6
abundance: NA
v_gene: TRBV5-1
CDR3aa: CASSWGHTDPGANVLTF
CDR3nt: TGCGCCAGCAGCTGGGGACACACTGACCCTGGGGCCAACGTCCTGACTTTC

d_gene: NA
j_gene: TRBJ2-7
abundance: NA
v_gene: TRBV28
CDR3aa: CASSKQGIRYEQYF
CDR3nt: TGTGCCAGCAGTAAACAGGGAATTCGCTACGAGCAGTACTTC

d_gene: NA
j_gene: TRBJ2-2
abundance: NA
v_gene: TRBV7-9
CDR3aa: CASSEEWSGGELFF
CDR3nt: TGTGCCAGCAGCGAAGAGTGGTCTGGCGGGGAGCTGTTTTTT

d_gene: TRBD2
j_gene: TRBJ2-2
abundance: NA
v_gene: TRBV4-1
CDR3aa: CASSPDPGPGRTPNTGELFF
CDR3nt: TGCGCCAGCAGCCCGGACCCCGGTCCCGGGAGGACGCCGAACACCGGGGAGCTGTTTTTT

d_gene: NA
j_gene: TRBJ2-1
abundance: NA
v_gene: TRBV14
CDR3aa: CASSQRQAKNNEQFF
CDR3nt: TGTGCCAGCAGCCAAAGACAGGCCAAAAACAATGAGCAGTTCTTC

d_gene: NA
j_gene: TRBJ1-1
abundance: NA
v_gene: TRBV27
CDR3aa: CASSLNSLNTEAFF
CDR3nt: TGTGCCAGCAGTTTAAACAGCCTGAACACTGAAGCTTTCTTT

d_gene: NA
j_gene: TRBJ1-3
abundance: few
v_gene: TRBV5-1
CDR3aa: CASSRELSRGNTIYF
CDR3nt: TGCGCCAGCAGTCGAGAATTGTCGCGGGGAAACACCATATATTTT

d_gene: TRBD2
j_gene: TRBJ2-7
abundance: NA
v_gene: TRBV6-2/TRBV6-3
CDR3aa: CASSFLLSGRAYEQYF
CDR3nt: TGTGCCAGCAGTTTCCTTCTTAGCGGGAGGGCCTACGAGCAGTACTTC

d_gene: NA
j_gene: TRBJ2-1
abundance: NA
v_gene: TRBV27
CDR3aa: CASSMQGQGYNEQFF
CDR3nt: TGTGCCAGCAGTATGCAGGGTCAGGGATACAATGAGCAGTTCTTC

d_gene: NA
j_gene: TRBJ1-2
abundance: NA
v_gene: TRBV7-9
CDR3aa: CASSLAGRPGYTF
CDR3nt: TGTGCCAGCAGCTTAGCGGGCAGACCTGGCTACACCTTC